This record concerns one T cell receptor beta chain sequence. This clone was counted a single time. Its cognate antigen has yet to be identified. Base-call qualities are not available, and no considerably larger clone is one nucleotide away. The sample originates from a study of T cell responses to AZD1222 COVID-19 vaccine (dated by TCRdb to the early 2020s). Describing the broader study: Because spike-specific TCR depth and breadth did not differ between the two schedules, AZD1222 recipients who got a second dose at roughly 4 weeks were pooled with those who got a second dose at roughly 12 weeks. A total of 240 or so trial participants underwent TCR sequencing, of whom about 210 had received two doses of AZD1222 and some 25 had received two doses of the MenACWY control vaccine. Enrollment into the trials was organized by age into subgroups of 18-55, 56-69 and 70-plus years, and those subgroups contained approximately 150, 30 and 60 TCR-sequenced participants, respectively.

What the research found in general, with its limitations: The 56-69-year group was small, and its depth increase did not reach significance, likely because of low power. Most participants were white British and females outnumbered males, and the authors suggested that clonal diversity may have been underestimated. CD4 TCRs associated with the vaccine covered the entire spike protein, and the dominant responses were in regions 160-218 and 743-854. Nearly half of unique spike-specific TCRs reportedly recognized epitopes outside regions mutated in the B.1.351 and B.1.1.7 variants. Conclusions about previously exposed vaccinees were limited because only a handful of AZD1222 recipients were SARS-CoV-2 seropositive at baseline. Spike-specific TCR breadth and depth rose significantly after two AZD1222 doses compared with day 0 and with MenACWY recipients. Because no day 14 peak-response samples were available, the repertoires could be characterized only after the peak T cell response.

The time point label here, explained by the study, means: baseline before first vaccination. The vaccinee samples were drawn from two UK trials, COV001 and COV002, one of which was a single-blind randomized controlled phase 2/3 trial testing AZD1222 (ChAdOx1 nCoV-19) in healthy adults. Trial participant PBMC samples were collected at day 0 and day 28 after the second dose for TCRbeta chain sequencing. The germline V gene (reference sequence) sets CDR1 to LNHDA and CDR2 to SQIVND. Between the V and J ends, shortened by 6 bases and 4 bases respectively, the junction contains 11 bases. CDR3 length: 13 amino acids, cysteine to phenylalanine. CDR3 DNA only is kept here, 39 bases in frame from base 1. The CDR3 regions of human TCRbeta chains were analyzed by immunosequencing. The original methods were these. Repertoire TCRs were matched against a reference library of SARS-CoV-2-specific TCRs generated with the MIRA antigen-specificity platform. Breadth was defined as the fraction of unique TCRs that were SARS-CoV-2-associated. Depth was defined as the fraction of total T cells that were SARS-CoV-2-associated. Each spike-specific TCR was assigned to its reactive spike region and to a CD4 or CD8 class using the MIRA data. Log10-transformed breadth and depth values were compared by one-way ANOVA with Sidak's multiple comparisons tests. TCRdb provides this immuneACCESS table in a form limited to in-frame rearrangements. Some clones are lacking; in checked studies, under half of them reflect an unresolved V gene, and why the rest are absent is not known. V, J and clone size were drawn from that table, and D and trimming were deduced from the DNA. The sample profile shows over 100,000 clones; about 90% of them were found once. The ten largest clones represent roughly 5% of the sample.

This sample comprised peripheral blood, obtained on day 0 of AZD1222 vaccination. This TCR came from an adult in good health. The V and J genes are TRBV19 and TRBJ2-3; the D segment could be TRBD1, given 6 matching bases. The DNA sequence is given as TGTGCCAGTAGAACAGGGAGTCCAGATACGCAGTATTTT. This is translated as CASRTGSPDTQYF.